These 20 T cell receptor beta chains share one sample of origin, sequenced in a study of T cells in Graves' hyperthyroidism and ophthalmopathy. The source material, RNA transcripts, was used to amplify TCR beta CDR3 regions. A set of HTBI primers served as the primers for a first-round RT-PCR of the TCR CDR3. One entry per CDR3 protein, called by TCRdb with MiXCR from the multiplex PCR reads. The sample shows 560,000 or so distinct CDR3 sequences, 20% of them seen only once. Sequenced input: blood. These receptor sequences come from a middle-aged man with Graves' ophthalmopathy.

The V and J genes are TRBV20-1 and TRBJ2-3, with TRBD2 matching 8 bases. Germline V gene sequence: CDR1 DFQATT, CDR2 SNEGSKA (reference sequence). The CDR3 contains 13 residues. J gave up 5 bases and V 6 bases, and 7 bases lay outside the gene matches. CDR3 bases: TGCAGTGCCAAGAGCGGGAGTTTAGATACGCAGTATTTT. Protein: CSAKSGSLDTQYF.

This clonotype was counted at least ten times. V gene TRBV12-3 or TRBV12-4 combines with J gene TRBJ2-3; a weak D match, TRBD1 (6 bases). The CDR3 covers 14 residues. V was trimmed by 4 bases and J by 6 bases, leaving 14 bases between them. This chain's CDR3 is CASSYTGPADTQYF. CDR3 sequence (DNA): TGTGCCAGCAGTTACACAGGGCCAGCGGATACGCAGTATTTT.

This clonotype was picked up a small number of times. This chain links TRBV27 with TRBJ2-1; D is perhaps TRBD1 (5 bases). V was clipped by 6 bases and J by 9 bases, with 15 bases between them. This CDR3 has 13 residues. Germline V gene data show CDR1 as MNHEY and CDR2 as SMNVEV (reference sequence). CDR3 in amino acids: CASSRTPRSEQFF. The CDR3 DNA follows: TGTGCCAGCAGCCGGACACCGCGGAGTGAGCAGTTCTTC.

The chain is built from TRBV28 and TRBJ1-5, with 8 bases that match TRBD1. The CDR3 spans 15 residues. Trimming removed 5 bases from V and 6 bases from J; junction bases left unmatched: 9. CDR1 is MDHEN and CDR2 is SYDVKM in the germline V gene. CDR3: CASSPGTGVGQPQHF. The CDR3 DNA reads TGTGCCAGCAGTCCCGGGACAGGAGTAGGTCAGCCCCAGCATTTT. The full variable domain, completed using reference TRBV28 and TRBJ1-5, is DVKVTQSSRYLVKRTGEKVFLECVQDMDHENMFWYRQDPGLGLRLIYFSYDVKMKEKGDIPEGYSVSREKKERFSLILESASTNQTSMYLCASSPGTGVGQPQHFGDGTRLSIL.

This clonotype was observed many times. For the CDR3, the DNA is TGCGCCAGCAGCTTGGAGGCTAGCAGTAATACGCAGTATTTT. This translates into CASSLEASSNTQYF. This chain connects TRBV5-1 to TRBJ2-3; a possible D gene is TRBD2 (5 bases). The CDR3 has 14 residues. The V and J ends lost 0 bases and 7 bases respectively, with 12 bases between them. Germline-derived CDR1 and CDR2 are SGHRS and YFSETQ.

J is TRBJ2-7 and V is TRBV12-3 or TRBV12-4; possible D gene TRBD2, 6 bases. Trimming pared 7 bases from V and 4 bases from J, leaving 20 bases between. The CDR3 extends over 15 amino acids. The CDR3 loop is CASNQRGTAAYEQYF. DNA for the CDR3: TGTGCCAGCAATCAACGCGGGACGGCAGCTTACGAGCAGTACTTC.

The sample holds many counts of this clonotype. The chain links TRBV7-9 to TRBJ1-1, with D unclear. This CDR3 region has 14 residues. CDR1 and CDR2 from the germline V gene are SEHNR and FQNEAQ (reference sequence). The V and J ends lost 0 bases and 0 bases respectively, with 5 bases between them. CDR3 sequence reads: CASSLANLNTEAFF. The CDR3 DNA reads TGTGCCAGCAGCTTAGCAAACTTGAACACTGAAGCTTTCTTT.

This chain connects TRBV27 to TRBJ2-3; D unresolved. Germline-derived CDR1 and CDR2 are MNHEY and SMNVEV (reference sequence). CDR3 size: 13 residues. The ends were cut back, 8 bases at V and 1 base at J, with 10 bases in the middle. DNA of the CDR3: TGTGCCAGCCGCAGACGAGGCACAGATACGCAGTATTTT. It encodes CASRRRGTDTQYF.

This clonotype was counted many times. The J gene is TRBJ2-3, the V gene TRBV30; D is possibly TRBD2 (5 bases). The germline V and J ends were trimmed by 1 base and 3 bases, with 17 bases remaining between them. There are 16 residues in the CDR3. In germline, CDR1 is GTSNPN, CDR2 SVGIG (reference sequence). The CDR3, as DNA: TGTGCCTGGAGTGAACTGCCTAGCAGAATTACAGATACGCAGTATTTT. Its protein is CAWSELPSRITDTQYF.

Only a few counts were recorded for this clonotype. CDR3 sequence reads: CASSFYPSEAFF. CDR3 nucleotide sequence: TGTGCCAGCAGTTTTTACCCAAGTGAAGCTTTCTTT. J is TRBJ1-1 and V is TRBV6-1, with unresolved D. This CDR3 is built from 12 residues. V dropped 5 bases and J dropped 7 bases, with 11 bases sitting between them. The germline gives CDR1 MNHNS, CDR2 SASEGT.

This clonotype was found a few times. The gene calls are TRBV10-3 and TRBJ1-1; D is unclear. This CDR3 has 14 amino acids. Trimming took 4 bases from V and 0 from J, leaving 9 bases between them. CDR1 ENHRY and CDR2 SYGVKD come from the germline V gene. The CDR3 bases are TGTGCCATCAGTGTGGACGGTATGAACACTGAAGCTTTCTTT. Protein product: CAISVDGMNTEAFF.

DNA for the CDR3: TGTGCCAGCAGCCGAACCCGGGACTTCTCCTACGAGCAGTACTTC. Its translation is CASSRTRDFSYEQYF. The chain has TRBV3-1 and TRBJ2-7; D may be TRBD2 (6 bases). This CDR3 contains 15 residues. CDR1 and CDR2 (germline): LGHDT, YNNKEL (reference sequence). Trimming took off 4 bases at V and 0 bases at J, with 13 bases between the two ends.

The chain uses TRBV20-1 and TRBJ1-6; 8 bases match TRBD1. Germline assignment: CDR1 DFQATT and CDR2 SNEGSKA (reference sequence). V lost 5 bases, J lost 3 bases, and 9 bases stayed unmatched. This CDR3 has 16 residues. CDR3: CSARPDREDYNSPLHF. DNA for the CDR3: TGCAGTGCTCGCCCGGACAGGGAAGACTATAATTCACCCCTCCACTTT.

In its sample, this clonotype was seen a few times. The rearrangement links TRBV18 to TRBJ2-3; tentatively, D is TRBD1 (5 bases). CDR3 length equals 15 residues. V was clipped by 0 bases and J by 3 bases, with 10 bases between them. Germline V gene sequence: CDR1 KGHSH, CDR2 LQKENI. The CDR3 region is CASSPPARETDTQYF. The CDR3 DNA reads TGTGCCAGCTCACCACCGGCCAGGGAAACAGATACGCAGTATTTT.

The gene calls are TRBV27 and TRBJ2-5; 7 bases fit TRBD1. The CDR3 is 11 residues long. Germline V CDR1 and CDR2: MNHEY, SMNVEV (reference sequence). Unmatched junction bases numbered 1, after V lost 9 bases and J lost 3 bases. CDR3 sequence (DNA): TGTGCCAGGGACAGGAAAGAGACCCAGTACTTC. Amino acid sequence: CARDRKETQYF.

This clonotype appeared many times. The chain employs TRBV28 and TRBJ2-3; D not resolved. The V gene lost 5 bases and the J gene lost 2 bases, with 14 bases spanning the gap. The CDR3 consists of 15 residues. Per germline, CDR1 MDHEN and CDR2 SYDVKM. CDR3 protein: CASSTPTQNTDTQYF. The DNA of the CDR3 is TGTGCCAGCAGTACCCCGACCCAAAACACAGATACGCAGTATTTT. The full variable domain, rest sourced from reference TRBV28 and TRBJ2-3, is DVKVTQSSRYLVKRTGEKVFLECVQDMDHENMFWYRQDPGLGLRLIYFSYDVKMKEKGDIPEGYSVSREKKERFSLILESASTNQTSMYLCASSTPTQNTDTQYFGPGTRLTVL.

This clonotype was recorded at least ten times. The J gene is TRBJ2-4, the V gene TRBV2; D uncertain. V lost 2 bases and J lost 0, with 11 bases in between. This CDR3 comprises 16 residues. Germline CDR1 reads SNHLY; CDR2 reads FYNNEI. In DNA form, the CDR3 reads TGTGCCAGCAGTGAAAGGGCCTCCCTAGCCAAAAACATTCAGTACTTC. Residues: CASSERASLAKNIQYF. Variable domain in full (rest from reference TRBV2 and TRBJ2-4): EPEVTQTPSHQVTQMGQEVILRCVPISNHLYFYWYRQILGQKVEFLVSFYNNEISEKSEIFDDQFSVERPDGSNFTLKIRSTKLEDSAMYFCASSERASLAKNIQYFGAGTRLSVL.

The chain is built from TRBV9 and TRBJ2-5; 7 nucleotides agree with TRBD2. CDR3 length equals 15 residues. Trimming took 0 bases from V and 2 from J; bases not matched to a gene: 4. From germline, CDR1 is SGDLS and CDR2 YYNGEE. CDR3 nucleotide sequence: TGTGCCAGCAGCGTAGTAGCTAGCGGACAAGAGACCCAGTACTTC. As protein: CASSVVASGQETQYF.

Only a few counts were recorded for this clonotype. The chain employs TRBV3-1 and TRBJ2-1, with D tentatively TRBD2 (7 bases). Trimming cost V 11 bases and J 5 bases, with 16 bases left between them. The CDR3 has 13 residues. In germline, CDR1 is LGHDT, CDR2 YNNKEL (reference sequence). The chain's CDR3 is CAARGGGHNEQFF. The CDR3 DNA is TGTGCCGCACGAGGGGGGGGCCACAATGAGCAGTTCTTC.

This chain joins TRBV11-2 and TRBJ2-7, with D possibly being TRBD2 (7 bases). V was shortened by 0 bases and J by 4 bases, with 31 bases between the two germline ends. Germline lookup yields CDR1 SGHAT and CDR2 FQNNGV. This CDR3 comprises 21 residues. Written as DNA, the CDR3 is TGTGCCAGCAGCTTAGATGTTCTTAAAGGGTGGACTAGACAGGCCATTTACGAGCAGTACTTC. This codes for CASSLDVLKGWTRQAIYEQYF.